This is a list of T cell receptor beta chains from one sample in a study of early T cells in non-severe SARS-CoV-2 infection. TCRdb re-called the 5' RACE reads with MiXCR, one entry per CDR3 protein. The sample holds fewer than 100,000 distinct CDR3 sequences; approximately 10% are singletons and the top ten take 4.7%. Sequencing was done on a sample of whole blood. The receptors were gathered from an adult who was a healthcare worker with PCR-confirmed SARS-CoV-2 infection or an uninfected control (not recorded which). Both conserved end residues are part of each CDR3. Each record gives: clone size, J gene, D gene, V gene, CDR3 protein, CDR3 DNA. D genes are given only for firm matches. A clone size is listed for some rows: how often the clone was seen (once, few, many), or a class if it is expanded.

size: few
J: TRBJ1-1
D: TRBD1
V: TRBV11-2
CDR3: CASSLYTTGGTEAFF
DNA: TGTGCCAGCAGCCTCTACACAACAGGGGGCACTGAAGCTTTCTTT

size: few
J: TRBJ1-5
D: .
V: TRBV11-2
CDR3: CASSNDGQPQHF
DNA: TGTGCCAGCAGCAACGACGGCCAGCCCCAGCATTTT

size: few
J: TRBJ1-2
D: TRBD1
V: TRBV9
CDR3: CASSVAGQGARGYTF
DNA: TGTGCCAGCAGCGTAGCGGGACAGGGGGCAAGGGGCTACACCTTC

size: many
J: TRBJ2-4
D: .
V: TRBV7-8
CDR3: CASSDSGANIQYF
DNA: TGTGCCAGCAGCGACAGTGGTGCAAACATTCAGTACTTC

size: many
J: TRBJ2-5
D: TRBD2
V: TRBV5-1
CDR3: CASSEASGGPQETQYF
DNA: TGCGCCAGCAGCGAGGCCAGCGGGGGGCCCCAAGAGACCCAGTACTTC

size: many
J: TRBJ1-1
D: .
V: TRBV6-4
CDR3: CASSDRDNTEAFF
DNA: TGTGCCAGCAGTGACCGGGACAACACTGAAGCTTTCTTT

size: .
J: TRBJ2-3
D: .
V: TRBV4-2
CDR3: CASSQAIWTAFTDTQYF
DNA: TGTGCCAGCAGCCAAGCGATCTGGACAGCTTTTACAGATACGCAGTATTTT

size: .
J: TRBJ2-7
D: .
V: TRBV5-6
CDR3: CASSLVPGEGEEQYF
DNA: TGTGCCAGCAGCTTGGTGCCAGGGGAGGGGGAAGAGCAGTACTTC

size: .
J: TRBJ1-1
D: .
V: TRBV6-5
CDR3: CASRRTWNTEAFF
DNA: TGTGCCAGCAGGCGGACATGGAACACTGAAGCTTTCTTT

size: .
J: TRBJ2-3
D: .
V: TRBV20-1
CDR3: CSARDPGILRTDTQYF
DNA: TGCAGTGCTAGAGATCCGGGGATCTTGCGCACAGATACGCAGTATTTT

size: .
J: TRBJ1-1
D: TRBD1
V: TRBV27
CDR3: CASSTYPPQLGQDLEAFF
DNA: TGTGCCAGCAGTACATACCCCCCACAGCTGGGACAGGATCTTGAAGCTTTCTTT

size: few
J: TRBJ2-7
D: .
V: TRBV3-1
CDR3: CASSRPGTAGEQYF
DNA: TGTGCCAGCAGCCGCCCCGGAACCGCCGGCGAGCAGTACTTC

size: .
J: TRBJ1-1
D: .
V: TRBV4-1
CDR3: CASSQEGVNTEAFF
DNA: TGCGCCAGCAGCCAAGAGGGGGTCAACACTGAAGCTTTCTTT

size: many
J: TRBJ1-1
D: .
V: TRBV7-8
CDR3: CASSLGGLGAEAFF
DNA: TGTGCCAGCTCCCTGGGGGGCTTGGGCGCTGAAGCTTTCTTT

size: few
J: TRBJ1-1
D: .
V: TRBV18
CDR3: CASSPSENTEAFF
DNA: TGTGCCAGCTCACCATCGGAGAACACTGAAGCTTTCTTT

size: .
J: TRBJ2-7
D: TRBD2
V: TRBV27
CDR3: CASSPASGVLGEQYF
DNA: TGTGCCAGCAGTCCAGCTAGCGGGGTTTTAGGTGAGCAGTACTTC

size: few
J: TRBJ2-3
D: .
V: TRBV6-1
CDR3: CASSEGATDTQYF
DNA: TGTGCCAGCAGTGAGGGGGCCACAGATACGCAGTATTTT

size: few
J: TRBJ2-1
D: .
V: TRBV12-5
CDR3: CASGPWEEQFF
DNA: TGTGCTAGTGGTCCCTGGGAGGAGCAGTTCTTC

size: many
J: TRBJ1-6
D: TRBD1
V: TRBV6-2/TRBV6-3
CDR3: CASRPGQGALSPLHF
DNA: TGTGCCAGCAGACCAGGACAGGGGGCATTGTCACCCCTCCACTTT

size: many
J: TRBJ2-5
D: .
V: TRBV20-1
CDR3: CSATHSQETQYF
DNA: TGCAGTGCTACCCACAGCCAAGAGACCCAGTACTTC

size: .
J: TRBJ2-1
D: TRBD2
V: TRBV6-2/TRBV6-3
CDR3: CASSYQTSGDNEQFF
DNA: TGTGCCAGCAGTTACCAGACTAGCGGGGACAATGAGCAGTTCTTC

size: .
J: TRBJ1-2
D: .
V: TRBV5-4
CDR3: CASSLVDIGTYGYTF
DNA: TGTGCCAGCAGCTTGGTGGACATAGGAACCTATGGCTACACCTTC

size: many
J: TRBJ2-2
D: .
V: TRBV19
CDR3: CASSIIRNTGELFF
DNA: TGTGCCAGTAGTATCATCAGGAACACCGGGGAGCTGTTTTTT

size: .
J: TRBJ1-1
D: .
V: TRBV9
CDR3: CASSVESGTEAFF
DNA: TGTGCCAGCAGCGTAGAATCAGGCACTGAAGCTTTCTTT

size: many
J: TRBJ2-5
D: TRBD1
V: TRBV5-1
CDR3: CASRTGQGVETQYF
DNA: TGCGCCAGCAGGACAGGACAGGGGGTAGAGACCCAGTACTTC

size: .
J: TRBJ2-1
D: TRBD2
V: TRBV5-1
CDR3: CASSLRRGGAYEQFF
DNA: TGCGCCAGCAGCTTGCGGCGCGGGGGGGCCTATGAGCAGTTCTTC

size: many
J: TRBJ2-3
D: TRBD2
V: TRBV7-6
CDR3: CASSPGLANTDTQYF
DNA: TGTGCCAGCAGCCCAGGACTAGCGAACACAGATACGCAGTATTTT

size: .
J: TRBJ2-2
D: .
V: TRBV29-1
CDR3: CSVDDRRGTGELFF
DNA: TGCAGCGTTGATGACCGGAGGGGCACCGGGGAGCTGTTTTTT

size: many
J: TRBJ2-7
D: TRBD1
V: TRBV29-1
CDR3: CSAMDRGLYEQYF
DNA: TGCAGCGCCATGGACAGGGGGCTATACGAGCAGTACTTC

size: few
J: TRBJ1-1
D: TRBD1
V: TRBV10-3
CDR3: CAISSSGTGSVGDTEAFF
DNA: TGTGCCATCAGTTCCTCCGGGACAGGGTCGGTTGGAGACACTGAAGCTTTCTTT

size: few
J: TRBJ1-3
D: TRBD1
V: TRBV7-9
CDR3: CASSWDREAGNTIYF
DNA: TGTGCCAGCAGCTGGGACAGGGAGGCTGGAAACACCATATATTTT

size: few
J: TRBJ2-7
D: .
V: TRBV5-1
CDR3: CASSSQQGQSSYEQYF
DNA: TGCGCCAGCAGCTCCCAACAGGGACAAAGCTCCTACGAGCAGTACTTC

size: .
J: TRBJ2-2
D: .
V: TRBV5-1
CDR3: CASSGVTDANTGELFF
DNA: TGCGCCAGCAGCGGAGTGACGGACGCGAACACCGGGGAGCTGTTTTTT

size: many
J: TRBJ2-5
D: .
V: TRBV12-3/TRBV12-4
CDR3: CASSHLANQETQYF
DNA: TGTGCCAGCAGCCACCTAGCGAACCAAGAGACCCAGTACTTC

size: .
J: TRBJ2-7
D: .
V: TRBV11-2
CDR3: CASSIGRSSSYEQYF
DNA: TGTGCCAGCAGCATAGGACGGTCGAGCTCCTACGAGCAGTACTTC

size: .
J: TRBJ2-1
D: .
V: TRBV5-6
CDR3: CASSSDSGATYNEQFF
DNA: TGTGCCAGCAGCTCGGACAGTGGCGCCACCTACAATGAGCAATTCTTC

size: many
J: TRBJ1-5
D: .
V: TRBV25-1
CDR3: CASSEGEGVWDQPQHF
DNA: TGTGCCAGCAGTGAAGGAGAGGGGGTCTGGGATCAGCCCCAGCATTTT

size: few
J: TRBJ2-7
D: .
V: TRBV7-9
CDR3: CASIGRDTPLEQYF
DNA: TGTGCCAGCATCGGTCGGGACACCCCGTTAGAGCAGTACTTC

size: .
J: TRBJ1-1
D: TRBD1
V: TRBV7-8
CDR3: CASSPRAGGADTEAFF
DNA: TGTGCCAGCAGCCCTAGAGCAGGGGGCGCGGACACTGAAGCTTTCTTT

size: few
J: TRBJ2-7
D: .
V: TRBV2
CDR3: CAVFSLRGNALYEQYF
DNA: TGTGCCGTATTTTCCCTGAGGGGCAATGCCCTCTACGAGCAGTACTTC

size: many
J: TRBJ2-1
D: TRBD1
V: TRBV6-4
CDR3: CASSGTGTSYNEQFF
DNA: TGTGCCAGCAGCGGGACAGGCACATCCTACAATGAGCAGTTCTTC

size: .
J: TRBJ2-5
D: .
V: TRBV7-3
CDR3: CASSPQGRGAETQYF
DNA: TGTGCCAGCAGCCCTCAGGGCCGCGGGGCAGAGACCCAGTACTTC

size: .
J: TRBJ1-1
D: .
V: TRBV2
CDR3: CASSLQSMNTEAFF
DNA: TGTGCCAGCAGTCTACAGTCCATGAACACTGAAGCTTTCTTT

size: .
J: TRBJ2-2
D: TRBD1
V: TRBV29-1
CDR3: CSVEDSGGQGAPGELFF
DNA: TGCAGCGTTGAAGATAGCGGGGGACAGGGGGCACCCGGGGAGCTGTTTTTT

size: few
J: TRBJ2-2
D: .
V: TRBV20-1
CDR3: CSALRGASNTGELFF
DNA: TGCAGTGCCCTTCGAGGGGCTTCGAACACCGGGGAGCTGTTTTTT